What follows describes a single TCR beta chain. The antigen is undetermined. The CDR3 is made up of 13 amino acids. Germline V gene lookup returns CDR1 MNHEY and CDR2 SVGAGI. V shed 6 bases and J 4 bases; nucleotides not matched to a gene: 0. The assay was immunoSEQ multiplex PCR, and TCRdb's table has in-frame clones only and misses some. The table has about 140,000 clones, roughly 93% seen once. This record belongs to a study of T cell responses to AZD1222 COVID-19 vaccine. Study-wide findings and caveats: Of spike-specific TCRs, nearly half reportedly target regions left unmutated in variants. Females made up more of the donors, who were largely white British, and clonal diversity may have come out too low. At baseline, seropositivity was found in only a handful of AZD1222 recipients. No day 14 peak samples; only post-peak repertoires were characterized.

This receptor was taken from an adult in good health. Source: peripheral blood, taken on day 0 of MenACWY control vaccination. The chain joins TRBV6-5 to TRBJ2-3, with 11 bases aligning to TRBD2. In DNA form, the CDR3 reads TGTGCCAGCAGACTAGCGGGAGCAGATACGCAGTATTTT. It specifies CASRLAGADTQYF.